The 30 T cell receptor beta chains listed next were all sequenced from one sample in a study of blood T cell repertoires in COVID-19. The method was immunoSEQ multiplex PCR; TCRdb's version includes in-frame clones alone and lacks a portion of them. This repertoire shows roughly 290,000 clones, around 86% found once; its top ten account for 1.7%. Input material: PBMCs or T cells enriched from blood (not recorded which). The receptors originated from a woman aged 40-49 years who had recovered from COVID-19.

The chain is built from TRBV25-1 and TRBJ1-4; D is undetermined. V gave up 2 bases and J gave up 8 bases, with 9 bases separating them. The germline V gene has CDR1 MGHDK and CDR2 SYGVNS. CDR3 length: 13 amino acids. The CDR3 is CASSEEVWEKLFF. In DNA form, the CDR3 reads TGTGCCAGCAGTGAAGAGGTATGGGAAAAACTGTTTTTT.

The chain joins TRBV5-1 to TRBJ2-7, with TRBD1 as a possible D gene (5 bases). In germline, CDR1 is SGHRS, CDR2 YFSETQ. V dropped 2 bases and J dropped 0 bases, with 18 bases sitting between them. The CDR3 runs 17 residues. This chain's CDR3 is CASSFMGRTPNSYEQYF. The CDR3 DNA reads TGCGCCAGCAGCTTCATGGGAAGGACACCAAACTCCTACGAGCAGTACTTC.

This chain links TRBV7-2 with TRBJ2-7; 10 bases are shared with TRBD1. This CDR3 is built from 15 residues. Trimming removed 5 bases from V and 4 bases from J; junction bases left unmatched: 8. Per germline, CDR1 SGHTA and CDR2 FQGNSA. The CDR3 nucleotides are TGTGCCAGCAGCGAAGGGACAGGGGTCCCTTACGAGCAGTACTTC. It is translated as CASSEGTGVPYEQYF.

V is TRBV5-6 and J is TRBJ2-1; D is perhaps TRBD1 (5 bases). V lost 4 bases and J lost 4, with 6 bases in between. The germline CDR1 and CDR2 sequences are SGHDT and YYEEEE. CDR3 size: 12 residues. Written as DNA, the CDR3 is TGTGCCAGCAGCGCAGGGTACAATGAGCAGTTCTTC. It specifies CASSAGYNEQFF.

V and J are TRBV20-1 and TRBJ1-2; a possible D gene is TRBD1 (5 bases). The germline gives CDR1 DFQATT, CDR2 SNEGSKA (reference sequence). This CDR3 contains 16 residues. V lost 3 bases and J lost 6, with 23 bases in between. The CDR3 loop reads CSASGQGGGITHGYTF. CDR3 in DNA: TGCAGTGCTAGTGGGCAGGGAGGCGGCATCACTCATGGCTACACCTTC.

The genes are TRBV19 and TRBJ1-5; tentative D call: TRBD1 (5 bases). The CDR3 has 17 amino acids. V was trimmed by 4 bases and J by 0 bases, leaving 16 bases between them. Germline lookup yields CDR1 LNHDA and CDR2 SQIVND (reference sequence). CDR3 sequence (DNA): TGTGCCAGTAGTACCCGTGGAGGGGCCGTTAGCAATCAGCCCCAGCATTTT. Translated: CASSTRGGAVSNQPQHF.

V and J are TRBV2 and TRBJ1-1; D may be TRBD1 (5 bases). Germline CDR1 reads SNHLY; CDR2 reads FYNNEI. V dropped 7 bases and J dropped 1 base, with 10 bases sitting between them. This CDR3 spans 13 amino acids. The CDR3 spells CASNPRENTEAFF. The CDR3 bases are TGTGCCAGCAACCCCAGGGAGAACACTGAAGCTTTCTTT. Combining the CDR3 with reference TRBV2 and TRBJ1-1 gives the whole variable domain EPEVTQTPSHQVTQMGQEVILRCVPISNHLYFYWYRQILGQKVEFLVSFYNNEISEKSEIFDDQFSVERPDGSNFTLKIRSTKLEDSAMYFCASNPRENTEAFFGQGTRLTVV.

The genes are TRBV5-5 and TRBJ2-1; TRBD2 agrees at 8 bases. The CDR3 length is 14 residues. V gave up 4 bases and J gave up 5 bases; unmatched junction bases: 5. Germline values: CDR1 SGHKS, CDR2 YYEKEE (reference sequence). As DNA, the CDR3 is TGTGCCAGCAGCCCGGGACTAGGAGACAATGAGCAGTTCTTC. This translates into CASSPGLGDNEQFF. The full variable domain, in which reference TRBV5-5 and TRBJ2-1 provide the parts outside the CDR3, is DAGVTQSPTHLIKTRGQQVTLRCSPISGHKSVSWYQQVLGQGPQFIFQYYEKEERGRGNFPDRFSARQFPNYSSELNVNALLLGDSALYLCASSPGLGDNEQFFGPGTRLTVL.

V is TRBV3-1 (or the pseudogene TRBV3-2) and J is TRBJ1-1, with TRBD1 matching 8 bases. V gave up 1 base and J gave up 2 bases; unmatched junction bases: 3. CDR3 length equals 15 residues. Germline V CDR1 and CDR2: LGHDT, YNNKEL (reference sequence). Written as DNA, the CDR3 is TGTGCCAGCAGCCAAGGGCCAGGGGGCAACACTGAAGCTTTCTTT. Translating it yields CASSQGPGGNTEAFF.

The chain uses TRBV7-3 and TRBJ2-1, with TRBD2 matching 10 bases. The CDR3 runs to 16 residues. CDR1 is SGHTA, CDR2 FQGTGA, per germline. The trim removed 5 bases at V and 10 bases at J, leaving 14 bases unmatched. The CDR3 DNA sequence: TGTGCCAGCAGCCCATCTAGCGGGAGAGGGATAGGGGAGCAGTTCTTC. It yields the protein CASSPSSGRGIGEQFF.

The chain recombines TRBV30 with TRBJ1-6; D gene unclear. Germline loops: CDR1 GTSNPN, CDR2 SVGIG (reference sequence). This CDR3 is 16 amino acids long. In DNA form, the CDR3 reads TGTGCACTCAATGGGCCGGGGAGCTCCTATAATTCACCCCTCCACTTT. Amino acid sequence: CALNGPGSSYNSPLHF.

V gene TRBV12-5 combines with J gene TRBJ1-1; no definite D call. Per germline, CDR1 LGHNT and CDR2 FRNRAP. The CDR3 has 12 residues. V shed 7 bases and J shed 10 bases, with 16 bases lying between them. Here the CDR3 reads CASAAGGVGAFF. The CDR3 DNA reads TGTGCTAGTGCTGCGGGCGGAGTTGGAGCTTTCTTT.

The J gene is TRBJ1-1, the V gene TRBV29-1; 8 nucleotides line up with TRBD1. The CDR3 runs to 15 residues. V lost 6 bases and J lost 1; bases outside the gene matches: 10. CDR1 is SQVTM, CDR2 ANQGSEA, per germline. The CDR3 reads CSVPRVGQGNTEAFF. The CDR3 DNA reads as TGCAGCGTGCCCAGGGTAGGACAGGGGAACACTGAAGCTTTCTTT. Variable domain in full (rest from reference TRBV29-1 and TRBJ1-1): SAVISQKPSRDICQRGTSLTIQCQVDSQVTMMFWYRQQPGQSLTLIATANQGSEATYESGFVIDKFPISRPNLTFSTLTVSNMSPEDSSIYLCSVPRVGQGNTEAFFGQGTRLTVV.

The chain recombines TRBV27 with TRBJ2-7, with TRBD1 identical over 8 bases. The CDR3 is 18 amino acids. From germline, CDR1 is MNHEY and CDR2 SMNVEV (reference sequence). With 5 bases clipped from V and 2 bases from J, the junction kept 17 bases outside the gene matches. In nucleotides, the CDR3 is TGTGCCAGCAGTCCCGCCCCCGCCGGACAGGGATACCCCTACGAGCAGTACTTC. Translated, it gives CASSPAPAGQGYPYEQYF.

The gene calls are TRBV28 and TRBJ1-4, with D unresolved. CDR1 and CDR2 from the germline V gene are MDHEN and SYDVKM. The CDR3 is made up of 14 amino acids. Trimming pared 11 bases from V and 0 bases from J, leaving 13 bases between. DNA for the CDR3: TGTGCCGCGTCACTGACAACAACTAATGAAAAACTGTTTTTT. Translated: CAASLTTTNEKLFF. The complete variable domain, with remaining parts taken from reference TRBV28 and TRBJ1-4, reads DVKVTQSSRYLVKRTGEKVFLECVQDMDHENMFWYRQDPGLGLRLIYFSYDVKMKEKGDIPEGYSVSREKKERFSLILESASTNQTSMYLCAASLTTTNEKLFFGSGTQLSVL.

The genes are TRBV18 and TRBJ2-7, with D possibly matching TRBD1 (6 bases). The germline CDR1 and CDR2 sequences are KGHSH and LQKENI. The CDR3 totals 15 residues. V was shortened by 0 bases and J by 0 bases, with 9 bases between the two germline ends. CDR3 DNA sequence: TGTGCCAGCTCACCACCCCAGACAGGCTCCTACGAGCAGTACTTC. Protein sequence: CASSPPQTGSYEQYF.

V is TRBV5-1 and J is TRBJ1-4, with D possibly matching TRBD1 (6 bases). The CDR3 sequence is 13 residues long. V was shortened by 3 bases and J by 8 bases, with 11 bases between the two germline ends. Per germline, CDR1 SGHRS and CDR2 YFSETQ. CDR3 residues: CASSWTEGEKLFF. CDR3 DNA: TGCGCCAGCAGCTGGACAGAAGGAGAAAAACTGTTTTTT.

This chain links TRBV4-1 with TRBJ1-2; 7 bases are shared with TRBD1. This CDR3 is 17 amino acids long. Germline V gives CDR1 MGHRA, CDR2 YSYEKL. Trimming removed 4 bases from V and 4 bases from J; junction bases left unmatched: 15. In DNA, the CDR3 is TGCGCCAGCAGCCCCGGGGGGGTACAGGGGAGATCCTATGGCTACACCTTC. It codes for CASSPGGVQGRSYGYTF.

This clone was found once. The rearrangement uses TRBV27 and TRBJ1-6; the match to TRBD1 covers 8 bases. The CDR3 spans 14 residues. Trimming at V came to 8 bases and at J to 3 bases, leaving 3 bases not matched to a gene. Per germline, CDR1 MNHEY and CDR2 SMNVEV (reference sequence). The DNA of the CDR3 is TGTGCCAGCGGTGGGACAGGCTATAATTCACCCCTCCACTTT. Its protein is CASGGTGYNSPLHF.

V is TRBV2 and J is TRBJ2-5; D gene unclear. The V end was cut by 6 bases, the J end by 1 base, with 15 bases between. In germline, CDR1 is SNHLY, CDR2 FYNNEI. The CDR3 is made up of 15 amino acids. The CDR3 DNA reads as TGTGCCAGCAGGAAGGCTGGGCTGGGCCAAGAGACCCAGTACTTC. It yields the protein CASRKAGLGQETQYF.

This chain connects TRBV6-5 to TRBJ2-5; 8 bases match TRBD1. There are 14 residues in the CDR3. Germline V gives CDR1 MNHEY, CDR2 SVGAGI. Trimming cost V 8 bases and J 6 bases; bases outside gene matches: 11. CDR3 amino acids: CASHQGQGVKTQYF. CDR3 DNA: TGTGCCAGCCACCAAGGACAGGGTGTCAAGACCCAGTACTTC.

The chain is built from TRBV7-9 and TRBJ1-2; 10 bases agree with TRBD1. The V gene's germline CDR1 is SEHNR and CDR2 FQNEAQ (reference sequence). The ends lost 4 bases at V and 4 bases at J; junction bases unmatched: 3. The CDR3 covers 14 residues. CDR3 bases: TGTGCCAGCAGCTCCGGACAGGGGGGCTATGGCTACACCTTC. This codes for CASSSGQGGYGYTF.

V is TRBV24-1 and J is TRBJ2-3, with 9 nucleotides matching TRBD2. V lost 4 bases to trimming and J lost 1 base; unmatched junction nucleotides: 5. The CDR3 runs 16 residues. CDR1 and CDR2 (germline): KGHDR, SFDVKD. CDR3 sequence: CATSDKRGVGTDTQYF. CDR3 DNA: TGTGCCACCAGTGACAAGCGGGGGGTCGGCACAGATACGCAGTATTTT.

This sequence joins TRBV15 and TRBJ2-7; D is possibly TRBD1 (6 bases). CDR3 length equals 18 residues. V was shortened by 0 bases and J by 0 bases, with 18 bases between the two germline ends. Germline V CDR1 and CDR2: LNHNV, YYDKDF (reference sequence). The CDR3 nucleotides read TGTGCCACCAGCAGAGATCCCGCGACAGGACCCAGCTCCTACGAGCAGTACTTC. Translated: CATSRDPATGPSSYEQYF.

The chain recombines TRBV14 with TRBJ1-2; no clear D gene. Germline CDR1 and CDR2: SGHDN and FVKESK. The CDR3 sequence is 18 residues long. V lost 0 bases, J lost 5 bases, and 22 bases lay in between. This chain's CDR3 is CASSQDHRPGEREYGYTF. CDR3 DNA sequence: TGTGCCAGCAGCCAAGATCATCGGCCCGGGGAGAGGGAATATGGCTACACCTTC.

This chain uses TRBV27 with TRBJ2-7; D unresolved. The CDR3 length is 16 residues. Trimming took off 5 bases at V and 1 base at J, with 18 bases between the two ends. The germline gives CDR1 MNHEY, CDR2 SMNVEV (reference sequence). CDR3 residues: CASSPPSWAPSYEQYF. The CDR3 DNA is TGTGCCAGCAGTCCTCCAAGTTGGGCCCCGTCCTACGAGCAGTACTTC.

V usage is TRBV20-1 and J usage is TRBJ2-1, with D unresolved. Germline V gene data show CDR1 as DFQATT and CDR2 as SNEGSKA (reference sequence). The CDR3 sequence is 9 residues long. CDR3 sequence (DNA): TGCAGGCCTACCCCCCCTGGGTTCTTC. The encoded protein is CRPTPPGFF.

The chain is built from TRBV18 and TRBJ2-7, with 7 bases matching TRBD1. The CDR3 is made up of 19 amino acids. From germline, CDR1 is KGHSH and CDR2 LQKENI. J gave up 2 bases and V 1 base, and 17 bases lay outside the gene matches. In nucleotides, the CDR3 is TGTGCCAGCTCACCACTTGCTGGAAATAATTGGGACAGAACCTACGAGCAGTACTTC. Amino acid sequence: CASSPLAGNNWDRTYEQYF.

The CDR3: CASSLWAGGEETQYF. The DNA for the CDR3 is TGTGCCAGCAGTTTATGGGCAGGGGGTGAAGAGACCCAGTACTTC. V and J are TRBV27 and TRBJ2-5, with 7 nucleotides matching TRBD1. V lost 1 base and J lost 3; bases outside the gene matches: 5. This CDR3 is 15 amino acids long. Germline assignment: CDR1 MNHEY and CDR2 SMNVEV (reference sequence).

The V call is TRBV27, the J call TRBJ1-5; the D gene is possibly TRBD1 (5 bases). V was cut by 1 base and J by 5 bases, with 15 bases left in between. The germline CDR1 and CDR2 sequences are MNHEY and SMNVEV (reference sequence). CDR3 length: 16 amino acids. The CDR3 coding sequence is TGTGCCAGCAGTTTATTTGCCAGGGCGGAGTATCAGCCCCAGCATTTT. This sequence encodes CASSLFARAEYQPQHF.